The 27 T cell receptor beta chains below were found in one sample sequenced in a study of CD8 T cells in Susac syndrome. With random hexamers, reverse transcription was performed on about 0.5 to 1 ug of RNA. TCRdb called the immunoSEQ multiplex PCR reads again in MiXCR, with one record for every CDR3 protein. The repertoire holds roughly 150,000 distinct CDR3 sequences, over 85% seen once, with 0.2% to 0.25% in the top ten. Sequenced input: CD8+ T cells from PBMCs. These receptors were taken from a human donor with multiple sclerosis.

This clonotype appeared once. The chain couples TRBV7-9 to TRBJ2-1, with D possibly TRBD1 on 5 matching bases. V lost 1 base to trimming and J lost 1 base, with 8 bases between them. The CDR3 has 15 amino acids. In germline, CDR1 is SEHNR, CDR2 FQNEAQ (reference sequence). The CDR3 region has the DNA TGTGCCAGCAGCTTAGGGGGCTTTTCCTACAATGAGCAGTTCTTC. It is translated as CASSLGGFSYNEQFF.

J is TRBJ2-1 and V is TRBV20-1, with 7 bases identical to TRBD2. Germline values: CDR1 DFQATT, CDR2 SNEGSKA (reference sequence). With V trimmed by 0 bases and J by 8 bases, 13 bases remained unmatched. The CDR3 consists of 16 residues. CDR3 sequence: CSARDMGGDGFDEQFF. CDR3 sequence (DNA): TGCAGTGCTAGAGATATGGGAGGGGATGGATTCGATGAGCAGTTCTTC.

J is TRBJ2-2 and V is TRBV24-1; D is undetermined. V lost 3 bases, J lost 7 bases, and 8 bases lay in between. Germline V gene lookup returns CDR1 KGHDR and CDR2 SFDVKD. The CDR3 extends over 13 amino acids. The CDR3 DNA is TGTGCCACCAGTGATCGGACCCTCGGGGAGCTGTTTTTT. It translates to CATSDRTLGELFF.

The rearrangement uses TRBV13 and TRBJ1-4; no reliable D call. Trimming stripped 0 bases from V and 7 bases from J, with 6 bases between. The CDR3 has 13 amino acids. The germline V gene has CDR1 PRHDT and CDR2 FYEKMQ (reference sequence). CDR3: CASSLGIGEKLFF. CDR3 DNA: TGTGCCAGCAGCTTAGGAATCGGTGAAAAACTGTTTTTT. The complete variable domain, with remaining parts taken from reference TRBV13 and TRBJ1-4, reads AAGVIQSPRHLIKEKRETATLKCYPIPRHDTVYWYQQGPGQDPQFLISFYEKMQSDKGSIPDRFSAQQFSDYHSELNMSSLELGDSALYFCASSLGIGEKLFFGSGTQLSVL.

The genes are TRBV2 and TRBJ2-1; D uncertain. Germline CDR1 and CDR2: SNHLY and FYNNEI. V lost 4 bases and J 0 bases, leaving 10 bases between the germline ends. CDR3 length: 15 residues. The CDR3 sequence is CASSGLISSYNEQFF. The CDR3 coding sequence is TGTGCCAGCAGTGGTTTGATCAGCTCCTACAATGAGCAGTTCTTC.

The chain is built from TRBV13 and TRBJ1-2; a possible D gene is TRBD1 (6 bases). Germline V gene data show CDR1 as PRHDT and CDR2 as FYEKMQ (reference sequence). The V and J ends lost 5 bases and 6 bases respectively, with 16 bases between them. This CDR3 contains 14 residues. This chain's CDR3 is CASSMGGGHDGYTF. The CDR3 bases are TGTGCCAGCAGCATGGGTGGGGGACACGATGGCTACACCTTC.

In this sample, this clonotype turned up once. The chain uses TRBV20-1 and TRBJ2-7, with D possibly called TRBD1 or TRBD2 (5 bases each). There are 17 residues in the CDR3. The V end lost 0 bases, the J end lost 5 bases, and 23 bases lay between the germline ends. The germline gives CDR1 DFQATT, CDR2 SNEGSKA (reference sequence). The chain's CDR3 is CSARDVVPGPHDDEQYF. CDR3 bases: TGCAGTGCTAGAGATGTGGTCCCGGGACCGCACGATGACGAGCAGTACTTC.

The chain couples TRBV20-1 to TRBJ2-2, with TRBD2 matching over 9 bases. Germline CDR1 DFQATT, CDR2 SNEGSKA (reference sequence). The CDR3 extends over 14 amino acids. Unmatched junction bases numbered 3, after V lost 2 bases and J lost 5 bases. This CDR3 is CSARNLAGTGELFF. In nucleotides, the CDR3 is TGCAGTGCTAGAAATCTAGCGGGGACCGGGGAGCTGTTTTTT.

This clonotype was recorded once. This chain connects TRBV2 to TRBJ2-3, with 9 nucleotides matching TRBD2. The germline CDR1 and CDR2 sequences are SNHLY and FYNNEI. J lost 1 base, V lost 4 bases, and 6 bases had no gene match. This CDR3 comprises 16 residues. The CDR3 DNA follows: TGTGCCAGCAGTGTTGGGCGGGGGGGACGCACAGATACGCAGTATTTT. It codes for CASSVGRGGRTDTQYF.

The chain has TRBV27 and TRBJ2-5; D may match TRBD1 or TRBD2 (6 bases each). Trimming cost V 2 bases and J 5 bases, with 15 bases left between them. This CDR3 is 15 amino acids long. Germline values: CDR1 MNHEY, CDR2 SMNVEV (reference sequence). CDR3 amino acids: CASSLVQGRKETQYF. The CDR3 DNA reads TGTGCCAGCAGTTTAGTCCAGGGGAGGAAGGAGACCCAGTACTTC.

V and J are TRBV20-1 and TRBJ1-5, with 7 bases lining up with TRBD1. The J segment lost 0 bases and the V segment lost 7 bases, leaving 6 bases of the junction unmatched. The V gene's germline CDR1 is DFQATT and CDR2 SNEGSKA (reference sequence). The CDR3 consists of 14 residues. The CDR3 region has the DNA TGCAGTGGGCAGGGGGACAATAGCAATCAGCCCCAGCATTTT. As protein: CSGQGDNSNQPQHF.

The chain couples TRBV12-3 or TRBV12-4 to TRBJ2-1; perhaps TRBD2 as D (6 bases). V was cut by 9 bases and J by 10 bases, with 16 bases left in between. The CDR3 is 12 residues long. The CDR3 protein is CASLTSIGEQFF. The DNA of the CDR3 is TGTGCCAGTCTTACTAGCATTGGCGAGCAGTTCTTC.

CDR3 region: CATGEGRETQYF. In nucleotides, the CDR3 is TGTGCCACCGGAGAGGGTCGAGAGACCCAGTACTTC. V and J are TRBV15 and TRBJ2-5, with D perhaps TRBD2 (5 bases). V was clipped by 8 bases and J by 4 bases, with 11 bases between them. CDR3 length: 12 amino acids. The germline CDR1 and CDR2 sequences are LNHNV and YYDKDF (reference sequence).

V gene TRBV23-1 combines with J gene TRBJ1-4; D gene ambiguous. TRBV23-1 qualifies as an ORF whose function is uncertain. The V end was cut by 7 bases, the J end by 7 bases, with 13 bases between. The length of the CDR3 is 13 residues. CDR3 sequence: CASTSALGEKLFF. In DNA, the CDR3 is TGCGCCAGCACGTCCGCGCTTGGTGAAAAACTGTTTTTT.

The chain has TRBV29-1 and TRBJ2-2; D might be TRBD1 (5 bases). Germline V gene data show CDR1 as SQVTM and CDR2 as ANQGSEA. The CDR3 is 13 residues long. V dropped 3 bases and J dropped 5 bases, with 10 bases sitting between them. The CDR3 DNA reads TGCAGCGTTGAGGGGCTCGGGACCGGGGAGCTGTTTTTT. Encoded protein: CSVEGLGTGELFF.

This clonotype is a singleton in its sample. The rearrangement links TRBV7-8 to TRBJ1-1, with D maybe TRBD1 (6 bases). The CDR3 runs 13 residues. The ends were cut back, 4 bases at V and 9 bases at J, with 15 bases in the middle. Germline lookup yields CDR1 SGHVS and CDR2 FQNEAQ. CDR3 DNA sequence: TGTGCCAGCAGCTCGTCGACAGGTGCTAAAGCTTTCTTT. This gives the protein CASSSSTGAKAFF. The full variable domain, rest sourced from reference TRBV7-8 and TRBJ1-1, is GAGVSQSPRYKVAKRGQDVALRCDPISGHVSLFWYQQALGQGPEFLTYFQNEAQLDKSGLPSDRFFAERPEGSVSTLKIQRTQQEDSAVYLCASSSSTGAKAFFGQGTRLTVV.

The sample holds a few counts of this clonotype. The chain joins TRBV18 to TRBJ1-5; TRBD1 agrees at 10 bases. J lost 1 base, V lost 6 bases, and 3 bases had no gene match. Per the germline V gene, CDR1 is KGHSH and CDR2 is LQKENI. This CDR3 has 15 residues. The DNA for the CDR3 is TGTGCCAGCTCTCCGGACAGGGGGAGCAATCAGCCCCAGCATTTT. The encoded protein is CASSPDRGSNQPQHF.

The rearrangement uses TRBV6-1 and TRBJ2-1; a weak D match, TRBD2 (7 bases). Per the germline V gene, CDR1 is MNHNS and CDR2 is SASEGT. The CDR3 runs 14 residues. Trimming pared 5 bases from V and 9 bases from J, leaving 17 bases between. Written as DNA, the CDR3 is TGTGCCAGCAGTTCCTATTACAGGGAGGGTGAGCAGTTCTTC. As protein: CASSSYYREGEQFF.

The V and J genes are TRBV9 and TRBJ2-7; TRBD1 is a possible D gene (6 bases). V was pared by 0 bases and J by 6 bases, with 10 bases between. Germline CDR1 reads SGDLS; CDR2 reads YYNGEE. The CDR3 runs 13 residues. Here the CDR3 reads CASSVATGSEQYF. CDR3 coding DNA: TGTGCCAGCAGCGTAGCTACAGGGTCCGAGCAGTACTTC.

This clonotype was recorded once. J is TRBJ1-5 and V is TRBV30; D remains unclear. In germline, CDR1 is GTSNPN, CDR2 SVGIG (reference sequence). The CDR3 totals 14 residues. Trimming shortened V by 2 bases and J by 7 bases, and 15 bases separated the two germline ends. The CDR3 loop reads CAWSPAAGVQPQHF. DNA of the CDR3: TGTGCCTGGAGTCCCGCGGCCGGTGTACAGCCCCAGCATTTT.

The CDR3 protein is CATSDPETNGYTF. The CDR3 coding sequence is TGTGCCACCAGTGACCCCGAGACCAATGGCTACACCTTC. V gene TRBV24-1 combines with J gene TRBJ1-2; D call uncertain. V dropped 4 bases and J dropped 6 bases, with 11 bases sitting between them. The CDR3 is 13 amino acids. Germline V lookup: CDR1 KGHDR, CDR2 SFDVKD.

CDR3 protein: CASSLGQGGYEQYF. The CDR3, as DNA: TGTGCCAGTAGCCTGGGACAGGGTGGCTACGAGCAGTACTTC. The chain has TRBV13 and TRBJ2-7; TRBD1 matches at 9 bases. This CDR3 contains 14 residues. V was pared by 9 bases and J by 3 bases, with 9 bases of the junction left unmatched. Germline CDR1 and CDR2: PRHDT and FYEKMQ (reference sequence).

The gene calls are TRBV18 and TRBJ2-7; D not resolved. CDR3 length: 20 residues. Trimming took 4 bases from V and 0 from J, leaving 28 bases between them. Looked up from germline, CDR1 is KGHSH and CDR2 is LQKENI. Here the CDR3 DNA reads TGTGCCAGCTCACGAGAAAAAGGAGCAGCCAATCTAACGAGCTCCTACGAGCAGTACTTC. As protein: CASSREKGAANLTSSYEQYF.

This chain connects TRBV4-3 to TRBJ2-1, with a tentative D call TRBD2 (5 bases). V shed 0 bases and J shed 0 bases, with 12 bases lying between them. Germline lookup yields CDR1 LGHNA and CDR2 YSLEER. The CDR3 has 17 residues. CDR3 amino acids: CASSQDAGLSSYNEQFF. The CDR3 coding sequence is TGCGCCAGCAGCCAAGATGCGGGCCTGAGCTCCTACAATGAGCAGTTCTTC.

Only one count was recorded for this clonotype. V is TRBV29-1 and J is TRBJ1-2; D is possibly TRBD1 (6 bases). Per the germline V gene, CDR1 is SQVTM and CDR2 is ANQGSEA. The CDR3 runs 13 residues. Trimming removed 0 bases at V and 4 bases at J, with 9 bases between. DNA for the CDR3: TGCAGCGTTGAAGAGGGGGGCGTCTATGGCTACACCTTC. Translation: CSVEEGGVYGYTF.

V is TRBV2 and J is TRBJ2-3; tentatively, D is TRBD2 (5 bases). The CDR3 is made up of 11 amino acids. The V gene lost 10 bases and the J gene lost 6 bases, with 11 bases spanning the gap. CDR1 is SNHLY, CDR2 FYNNEI, per germline. CDR3 coding DNA: TGTGCCACCGTTTCGGGGGATACGCAGTATTTT. Protein: CATVSGDTQYF.

The genes are TRBV2 and TRBJ1-1, with a possible D match to TRBD1 (5 bases). Trimming removed 7 bases at V and 6 bases at J, with 9 bases between. The CDR3 has 11 residues. The V gene's germline CDR1 is SNHLY and CDR2 FYNNEI. CDR3 bases: TGTGCCAGCAAGGGGAGGTCTGAAGCTTTCTTT. Translation: CASKGRSEAFF.